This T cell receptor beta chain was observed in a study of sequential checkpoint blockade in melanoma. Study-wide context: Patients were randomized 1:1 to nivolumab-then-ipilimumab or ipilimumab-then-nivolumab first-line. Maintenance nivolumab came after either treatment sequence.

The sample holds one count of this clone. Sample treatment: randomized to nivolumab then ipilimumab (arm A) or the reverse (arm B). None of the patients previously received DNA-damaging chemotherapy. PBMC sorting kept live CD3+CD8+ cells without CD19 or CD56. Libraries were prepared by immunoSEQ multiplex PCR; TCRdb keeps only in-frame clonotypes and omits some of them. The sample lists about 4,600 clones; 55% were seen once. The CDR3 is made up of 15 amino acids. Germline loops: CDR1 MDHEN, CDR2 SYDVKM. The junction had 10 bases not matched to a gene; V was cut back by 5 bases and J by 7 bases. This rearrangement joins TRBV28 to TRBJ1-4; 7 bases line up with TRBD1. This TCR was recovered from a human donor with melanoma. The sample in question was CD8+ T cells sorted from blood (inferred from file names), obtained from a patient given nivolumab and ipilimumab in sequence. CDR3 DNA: TGTGCCAGCAGTCCCGAGACAGGGTTGAGTGAAAAACTGTTTTTT. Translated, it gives CASSPETGLSEKLFF.